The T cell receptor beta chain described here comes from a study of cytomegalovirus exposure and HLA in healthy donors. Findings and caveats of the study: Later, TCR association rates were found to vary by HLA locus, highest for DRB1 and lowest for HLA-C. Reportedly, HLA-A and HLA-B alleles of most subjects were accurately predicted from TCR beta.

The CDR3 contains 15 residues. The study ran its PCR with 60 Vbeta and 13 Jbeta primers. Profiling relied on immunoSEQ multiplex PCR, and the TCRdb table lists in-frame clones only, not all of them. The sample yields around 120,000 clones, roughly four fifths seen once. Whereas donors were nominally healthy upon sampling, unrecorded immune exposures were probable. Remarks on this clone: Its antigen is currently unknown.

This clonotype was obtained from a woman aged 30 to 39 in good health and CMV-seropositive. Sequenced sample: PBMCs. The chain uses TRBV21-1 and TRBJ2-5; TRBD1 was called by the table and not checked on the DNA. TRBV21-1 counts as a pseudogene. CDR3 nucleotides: TGTGCCAGCAGCGTACGACAGAGGTTCGAAGAGACCCAGTACTTC. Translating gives CASSVRQRFEETQYF.